These 17 T cell receptor beta chains were sequenced from one sample in a study of blood T cell repertoires in COVID-19. Some clones are missing from TCRdb's copy, which holds only in-frame ones; the method was immunoSEQ multiplex PCR. This sample carries roughly 100,000 clones, approximately 87% of them seen once, and the ten largest clones take 10% to 15%. Sequencing was performed on peripheral blood. Every receptor here comes from a human donor in a cohort sampled during active or convalescent COVID-19.

The sample holds one count of this clone. The chain links TRBV5-1 to TRBJ1-6; 8 nucleotides line up with TRBD1. V shed 4 bases, J shed 7 bases, and the junction held 7 bases outside the gene matches. The CDR3 is 15 residues long. CDR1 and CDR2 (germline): SGHRS, YFSETQ. Here the CDR3 reads CASSVSTGVNSPLHF. The DNA for the CDR3 is TGCGCCAGCAGCGTATCGACAGGGGTAAATTCACCCCTCCACTTT.

This chain uses TRBV19 with TRBJ2-2; 8 bases fit TRBD1. CDR1 and CDR2 (germline): LNHDA, SQIVND (reference sequence). The CDR3 is 15 amino acids. Trimming cost V 6 bases and J 4 bases; bases outside gene matches: 7. The CDR3 region has the DNA TGTGCCAGTAGCTCAGGGGGCTCGGGCACCGGGGAGCTGTTTTTT. Translated: CASSSGGSGTGELFF.

The CDR3 reads CASSFGTGGNQPQHF. The CDR3 DNA reads TGTGCCAGCAGTTTTGGGACAGGGGGGAATCAGCCCCAGCATTTT. This sequence joins TRBV5-8 and TRBJ1-5, with 11 bases identical to TRBD1. Germline V gene lookup returns CDR1 SGHTS and CDR2 YDEGEE. V lost 5 bases, J lost 4 bases, and 5 bases stayed unmatched. The CDR3 sequence is 15 residues long.

The chain has TRBV2 and TRBJ1-5; D is perhaps TRBD1 (6 bases). With 6 bases removed from V and 0 bases from J, the gap between germline ends came to 9 bases. The CDR3 spans 14 residues. Germline assignment: CDR1 SNHLY and CDR2 FYNNEI. CDR3 loop: CASRDRNSNQPQHF. The CDR3 bases are TGTGCCAGCAGGGACAGAAATAGCAATCAGCCCCAGCATTTT.

This clone has only a few counts. Other DNA variants within this sample encode the same CDR3. The V call is TRBV4-3, the J call TRBJ1-3; D remains ambiguous. Germline V gene sequence: CDR1 LGHNA, CDR2 YSLEER. The CDR3 loop spans 13 amino acids. Trimming cost V 4 bases and J 3 bases, with 7 bases left between them. CDR3 coding DNA: TGCGCCAGCAGCCCTTCCCGTGGAAACACCATATATTTT. The encoded protein is CASSPSRGNTIYF.

CDR3 residues: CASSEALANQPQHF. The DNA of the CDR3 is TGTGCCAGCTCGGAGGCGCTAGCAAATCAGCCCCAGCATTTT. The chain couples TRBV18 to TRBJ1-5, with no clear D. The CDR3 covers 14 residues. V dropped 6 bases and J dropped 4 bases, with 13 bases sitting between them. The germline gives CDR1 KGHSH, CDR2 LQKENI.

The V and J genes are TRBV10-3 and TRBJ1-6; possible D gene TRBD1, 6 bases. Germline values: CDR1 ENHRY, CDR2 SYGVKD. The length of the CDR3 is 17 residues. The germline V and J ends were trimmed by 4 bases and 0 bases, with 13 bases remaining between them. The CDR3 region has the DNA TGTGCCATCAGTGTGGGAGGGGGTAGCTCCTATAATTCACCCCTCCACTTT. This encodes CAISVGGGSSYNSPLHF.

CDR3 nucleotides: TGTGCCAGCAGTGGGGACAGTAACACTGAAGCTTTCTTT. Translating gives CASSGDSNTEAFF. The V and J genes are TRBV2 and TRBJ1-1; 7 bases agree with TRBD1. Germline lookup yields CDR1 SNHLY and CDR2 FYNNEI. The CDR3 length is 13 residues. Trimming cost V 4 bases and J 2 bases; bases outside gene matches: 1.

The chain joins TRBV7-2 to TRBJ1-1, with D perhaps matching TRBD1 (5 bases). CDR3 length: 14 amino acids. The V end lost 1 base, the J end lost 5 bases, and 11 bases lay between the germline ends. Germline lookup yields CDR1 SGHTA and CDR2 FQGNSA. In DNA, the CDR3 is TGTGCCAGCAGCTTAGTCGGGGGGGATACTGAAGCTTTCTTT. Translating it yields CASSLVGGDTEAFF.

The rearrangement joins TRBV10-3 to TRBJ2-1; 8 nucleotides line up with TRBD2. The CDR3 extends over 14 amino acids. V was pared by 3 bases and J by 9 bases, with 7 bases of the junction left unmatched. CDR1 is ENHRY and CDR2 is SYGVKD in the germline V gene. The CDR3 loop reads CAISESGTRGEQFF. CDR3 coding DNA: TGTGCCATCAGTGAATCCGGGACTAGAGGTGAGCAGTTCTTC.

This chain joins TRBV7-8 and TRBJ2-5; TRBD1 matches at 10 bases. Germline V gene data show CDR1 as SGHVS and CDR2 as FQNEAQ. V was pared by 5 bases and J by 3 bases, with 30 bases of the junction left unmatched. This CDR3 comprises 23 residues. The CDR3 here is CASSLQPPLGGDRGTGAKETQYF. CDR3 sequence (DNA): TGTGCCAGCAGCCTACAGCCCCCGCTTGGCGGGGACAGGGGTACGGGTGCAAAAGAGACCCAGTACTTC.

The CDR3, as DNA: TGTGCCAGCAGCCCGTGGTCGGGGGGGCGAACCGGGGAGCTGTTTTTT. Translated, it gives CASSPWSGGRTGELFF. The chain is built from TRBV3-1 (or the pseudogene TRBV3-2) and TRBJ2-2; 8 nucleotides agree with TRBD2. Germline CDR1 is LGHDT and CDR2 is YNNKEL (reference sequence). The CDR3 extends over 16 amino acids. V shed 4 bases and J 5 bases; nucleotides not matched to a gene: 9.

V is TRBV3-1 (or the pseudogene TRBV3-2) and J is TRBJ2-1; perhaps TRBD2 as D (5 bases). Germline V gene sequence: CDR1 LGHDT, CDR2 YNNKEL (reference sequence). The CDR3 has 14 amino acids. V lost 0 bases to trimming and J lost 3 bases, with 6 bases between them. CDR3 nucleotides: TGTGCCAGCAGCCAAGAACGGGGCTACAATGAGCAGTTCTTC. The encoded protein is CASSQERGYNEQFF.

This clone was observed a single time. The genes are TRBV3-1 (or the pseudogene TRBV3-2) and TRBJ1-3; possibly TRBD1 for D (6 bases). The V gene's germline CDR1 is LGHDT and CDR2 YNNKEL (reference sequence). CDR3 length: 14 amino acids. The germline V and J ends were trimmed by 0 bases and 5 bases, with 8 bases remaining between them. The CDR3 bases are TGTGCCAGCAGCCAAGAGGACAGAAGAAACACCATATATTTT. Its translation: CASSQEDRRNTIYF.

V usage is TRBV28 and J usage is TRBJ1-3, with TRBD1 matching 8 bases. CDR1 and CDR2 (germline): MDHEN, SYDVKM. V lost 6 bases, J lost 0 bases, and 10 bases stayed unmatched. The length of the CDR3 is 17 residues. The CDR3 DNA is TGTGCCAGCAGCTACCAGACAGGGGCACCCTCTGGAAACACCATATATTTT. Protein sequence: CASSYQTGAPSGNTIYF.

This clone came up once. DNA for the CDR3: TGTGCCAGCAGTGCCCTCCGTGATCAGCCCCAGCATTTT. Amino acid sequence: CASSALRDQPQHF. The rearrangement joins TRBV2 to TRBJ1-5; unclear D gene. Germline V gene sequence: CDR1 SNHLY, CDR2 FYNNEI. The CDR3 consists of 13 residues. V dropped 4 bases and J dropped 5 bases, with 9 bases sitting between them.

V and J are TRBV2 and TRBJ1-1; TRBD1 agrees at 9 bases. The V and J ends lost 6 bases and 5 bases, in that order; junction bases with no gene match: 7. Germline V gives CDR1 SNHLY, CDR2 FYNNEI. The CDR3 covers 14 residues. The CDR3 DNA is TGTGCCAGCAGGGCAGGACAGGGGTCAACTGAAGCTTTCTTT. Translated: CASRAGQGSTEAFF.